These 2 T cell receptor beta chains came from one sample sequenced in a study of T cell responses to AZD1222 COVID-19 vaccine. The data were produced by immunoSEQ multiplex PCR, yet TCRdb's version contains in-frame clones alone and is incomplete. The data hold some 200,000 clones, with about 89% observed a single time. The sample here was peripheral blood, taken 28 days after the second AZD1222 dose. The origin of the receptors is an adult who received the AZD1222 COVID-19 vaccine.

J is TRBJ1-2 and V is TRBV25-1; D unresolved. Germline CDR1 is MGHDK and CDR2 is SYGVNS. The germline V and J ends were trimmed by 4 bases and 7 bases, with 10 bases remaining between them. The CDR3 length is 12 residues. CDR3 protein: CASSATIGGYTF. CDR3 in DNA: TGTGCCAGCAGTGCGACAATTGGTGGCTACACCTTC.

V usage is TRBV28 and J usage is TRBJ2-7; 8 bases align to TRBD1. Germline CDR1 MDHEN, CDR2 SYDVKM. The trim removed 5 bases at V and 2 bases at J, leaving 8 bases unmatched. The CDR3 has 15 amino acids. CDR3 region: CASSTGYRGTYEQYF. DNA of the CDR3: TGTGCCAGCAGTACGGGGTACAGGGGGACCTACGAGCAGTACTTC.